The 27 T cell receptor beta chains below were found in one sample sequenced in a study of memory CD4+ T cells and cytomegalovirus serostatus. Only in-frame clones appear in the TCRdb table, and some are missing; sequencing was by immunoSEQ multiplex PCR. Of about 57,000 clones listed, roughly 80% are singletons. Single viable CD3+CD4+CD8-CD45RO+ cells were sorted as the memory CD4+ T cells. Sequenced sample: memory CD4+ T cells from blood. These receptors all stem from an adult in good health and CMV-seronegative.

V and J are TRBV30 and TRBJ2-2, with TRBD2 identical over 8 bases. The CDR3 runs 15 residues. CDR1 and CDR2 from the germline V gene are GTSNPN and SVGIG (reference sequence). J gave up 7 bases and V 1 base, and 8 bases lay outside the gene matches. CDR3: CAWSGASGFRGELFF. The CDR3 DNA reads TGTGCCTGGAGTGGGGCTAGCGGGTTTCGCGGGGAGCTGTTTTTT.

The chain joins TRBV18 to TRBJ1-2; perhaps TRBD1 as D (6 bases). The germline gives CDR1 KGHSH, CDR2 LQKENI. This CDR3 is 13 amino acids long. Between the trimmed V and J ends, which lost 3 bases and 3 bases, there was a span of 8 bases. This CDR3 is CASSPNRDYGYTF. CDR3 coding DNA: TGTGCCAGCTCACCTAACAGGGACTATGGCTACACCTTC. Supplemented by reference TRBV18 and TRBJ1-2, the full variable domain reads NAGVMQNPRHLVRRRGQEARLRCSPMKGHSHVYWYRQLPEEGLKFMVYLQKENIIDESGMPKERFSAEFPKEGPSILRIQQVVRGDSAAYFCASSPNRDYGYTFGSGTRLTVV.

The chain carries TRBV20-1 and TRBJ2-3, with D hard to call. The V end was cut by 6 bases, the J end by 0 bases, with 4 bases between. The CDR3 covers 11 residues. Germline CDR1 and CDR2: DFQATT and SNEGSKA (reference sequence). The CDR3 DNA sequence: TGCAGTGCCATAAGCACAGATACGCAGTATTTT. It yields the protein CSAISTDTQYF.

The DNA of the CDR3 is TGTGCCAGCCGACGACTAGCGGGAGGGCCTCGAGATACGCAGTATTTT. Its translation is CASRRLAGGPRDTQYF. V usage is TRBV2 and J usage is TRBJ2-3; 14 bases line up with TRBD2. The ends lost 8 bases at V and 5 bases at J; junction bases unmatched: 9. The length of the CDR3 is 16 residues. Germline assignment: CDR1 SNHLY and CDR2 FYNNEI.

This rearrangement joins TRBV7-9 to TRBJ2-3, with TRBD2 identical over 12 bases. Germline V gene data show CDR1 as SEHNR and CDR2 as FQNEAQ (reference sequence). V dropped 5 bases and J dropped 5; count of bases not matched to a gene: 8. CDR3 length equals 16 residues. Written as DNA, the CDR3 is TGTGCCAGCAGCGCTCTAGCGGGAGGGCCGGGAGATACGCAGTATTTT. Amino acids: CASSALAGGPGDTQYF. Full variable domain (outside the CDR3, taken from reference TRBV7-9 and TRBJ2-3): DTGVSQNPRHKITKRGQNVTFRCDPISEHNRLYWYRQTLGQGPEFLTYFQNEAQLEKSRLLSDRFSAERPKGSFSTLEIQRTEQGDSAMYLCASSALAGGPGDTQYFGPGTRLTVL.

The chain combines TRBV27 with TRBJ2-1, with D possibly TRBD2 on 6 matching bases. Trimming stripped 1 base from V and 8 bases from J, with 9 bases between. CDR3 length equals 13 residues. Per germline, CDR1 MNHEY and CDR2 SMNVEV (reference sequence). CDR3 bases: TGTGCCAGCAGTTTATACGGGAGCTATGAGCAGTTCTTC. It translates to CASSLYGSYEQFF.

The rearrangement uses TRBV7-2 and TRBJ2-1, with D tentatively TRBD1 (5 bases). This CDR3 has 16 amino acids. The germline V gene encodes CDR1 SGHTA and CDR2 FQGNSA. V lost 0 bases and J 2 bases, leaving 11 bases between the germline ends. The CDR3 region is CASSLAGATPYNEQFF. The CDR3 DNA reads as TGTGCCAGCAGCTTAGCAGGGGCGACCCCCTACAATGAGCAGTTCTTC.

This chain joins TRBV6-6 and TRBJ2-1; 8 bases fit TRBD2. CDR3 size: 16 residues. Germline lookup yields CDR1 MNHNY and CDR2 SVGAGI (reference sequence). V lost 5 bases to trimming and J lost 9 bases; unmatched junction nucleotides: 15. This CDR3 is CASSPVSGAGGGEQFF. CDR3 DNA: TGTGCCAGCAGTCCGGTCTCGGGCGCGGGAGGTGGTGAGCAGTTCTTC.

This clone was seen a few times. The genes are TRBV5-1 and TRBJ2-1; D not certain. Per the germline V gene, CDR1 is SGHRS and CDR2 is YFSETQ. The V gene lost 6 bases and the J gene lost 8 bases, with 24 bases spanning the gap. The CDR3 contains 16 residues. CDR3 nucleotide sequence: TGCGCCAGCACCACTAATGGTAACCTCTTAGGTGATGAGCAGTTCTTC. As protein: CASTTNGNLLGDEQFF. Variable domain in full (rest from reference TRBV5-1 and TRBJ2-1): KAGVTQTPRYLIKTRGQQVTLSCSPISGHRSVSWYQQTPGQGLQFLFEYFSETQRNKGNFPGRFSGRQFSNSRSEMNVSTLELGDSALYLCASTTNGNLLGDEQFFGPGTRLTVL.

The rearrangement uses TRBV6-6 and TRBJ1-1; the D is unclear. V lost 4 bases to trimming and J lost 3 bases, with 3 bases between them. Germline loops: CDR1 MNHNY, CDR2 SVGAGI (reference sequence). This CDR3 is 11 amino acids long. In DNA form, the CDR3 reads TGTGCCAGCAGTTCTTACACTGAAGCTTTCTTT. Translating it yields CASSSYTEAFF.

This CDR3 is CASTPGGGYEQYF. The CDR3, as DNA: TGTGCCAGCACCCCAGGGGGCGGCTACGAGCAGTACTTC. The chain carries TRBV28 and TRBJ2-7; 8 nucleotides match TRBD1. The junction had 5 bases not matched to a gene; V was cut back by 7 bases and J by 3 bases. The CDR3 covers 13 residues. In germline, CDR1 is MDHEN, CDR2 SYDVKM.

The J gene is TRBJ2-2, the V gene TRBV29-1, with 8 nucleotides matching TRBD2. Per the germline V gene, CDR1 is SQVTM and CDR2 is ANQGSEA. This CDR3 has 14 amino acids. V shed 5 bases and J 0 bases; nucleotides not matched to a gene: 2. The CDR3 DNA follows: TGCAGCGTTCGCGGGGGGCCGAACACCGGGGAGCTGTTTTTT. It codes for CSVRGGPNTGELFF.

This clone turned up a few times. V and J are TRBV18 and TRBJ1-5; D uncertain. CDR1 is KGHSH, CDR2 LQKENI, per germline. V was trimmed by 0 bases and J by 7 bases, leaving 7 bases between them. The CDR3 has 13 residues. As DNA, the CDR3 is TGTGCCAGCTCACCACCAGGGCGGCAGCCCCAGCATTTT. This sequence encodes CASSPPGRQPQHF.

This chain links TRBV28 with TRBJ2-7; a weak D match, TRBD2 (6 bases). The CDR3 length is 14 residues. The V gene's germline CDR1 is MDHEN and CDR2 SYDVKM. Trimming stripped 4 bases from V and 3 bases from J, with 13 bases between. CDR3 bases: TGTGCCAGCAGTTCGCTAGCGCCCTACTACGAGCAGTACTTC. Amino acid sequence: CASSSLAPYYEQYF.

J is TRBJ1-2 and V is TRBV30, with 7 bases aligning to TRBD1. CDR3 length: 13 amino acids. Unmatched junction bases numbered 10, after V lost 8 bases and J lost 4 bases. Germline CDR1 and CDR2: GTSNPN and SVGIG (reference sequence). The CDR3 nucleotides are TGTGCCCAGCCTAGGGCAGGGGGCTATGGCTACACCTTC. Translating it yields CAQPRAGGYGYTF.

The chain links TRBV7-9 to TRBJ1-1, with D uncertain. The CDR3 is made up of 15 amino acids. Germline V gives CDR1 SEHNR, CDR2 FQNEAQ (reference sequence). V dropped 0 bases and J dropped 1 base, with 9 bases sitting between them. This CDR3 reads CASSLALGRNTEAFF. Here the CDR3 DNA reads TGTGCCAGCAGCTTAGCGCTTGGAAGGAACACTGAAGCTTTCTTT.

V usage is TRBV13 and J usage is TRBJ1-1; D is uncertain. The CDR3 length is 15 residues. Deletions cut 5 bases from V and 2 bases from J, with 15 bases between. Germline assignment: CDR1 PRHDT and CDR2 FYEKMQ (reference sequence). The CDR3 DNA reads TGTGCCAGCAGCGCGGGCGGGCGGGGAAACACTGAAGCTTTCTTT. Translation: CASSAGGRGNTEAFF.

The chain recombines TRBV29-1 with TRBJ2-7; 7 bases align to TRBD1. Germline trimming cut 6 bases from V and 3 bases from J; bases unmatched to any gene: 8. The germline gives CDR1 SQVTM, CDR2 ANQGSEA. The CDR3 has 13 residues. The CDR3 sequence is CSVARDSYYEQYF. The CDR3 DNA follows: TGCAGCGTAGCCCGGGACAGCTACTACGAGCAGTACTTC.

The chain uses TRBV10-3 and TRBJ2-7, with 13 bases lining up with TRBD2. The germline V gene has CDR1 ENHRY and CDR2 SYGVKD. J was trimmed by 1 base and V by 4 bases; bases with no gene match: 7. The CDR3 is made up of 17 amino acids. The CDR3 DNA follows: TGTGCCATCAGTGTCGGGACTAGCGGGACTGGGTCCTACGAGCAGTACTTC. It codes for CAISVGTSGTGSYEQYF.

The rearrangement uses TRBV6-4 and TRBJ2-3, with D perhaps given as TRBD1 or TRBD2 (5 bases each). Trimming cost V 6 bases and J 8 bases, with 18 bases left between them. This CDR3 region has 14 residues. Germline V gene sequence: CDR1 MRHNA, CDR2 SNTAGT. The CDR3 DNA reads TGTGCCAGCAGCCCGGGGCCCTCGCCGGGTACGCAGTATTTT. Residues: CASSPGPSPGTQYF.

The genes are TRBV18 and TRBJ2-1, with D possibly being TRBD1 or TRBD2 (5 bases each). The germline gives CDR1 KGHSH, CDR2 LQKENI. There are 13 residues in the CDR3. The V end lost 3 bases, the J end lost 7 bases, and 10 bases lay between the germline ends. CDR3: CASSPPGTNEQFF. The CDR3 DNA reads as TGTGCCAGCTCACCGCCCGGGACGAATGAGCAGTTCTTC.

V is TRBV7-6 and J is TRBJ1-5; a possible D gene is TRBD1 (5 bases). Trimming took off 1 base at V and 10 bases at J, with 17 bases between the two ends. Germline CDR1 reads SGHVS; CDR2 reads FNYEAQ. This CDR3 spans 15 amino acids. The CDR3 DNA reads as TGTGCCAGCAGCTTAGAAAGGGGCGCAGATTCTCCCCAGCATTTT. Translated, it gives CASSLERGADSPQHF.

V gene TRBV4-2 combines with J gene TRBJ1-2, with a weak D call TRBD1 (5 bases). Looked up from germline, CDR1 is LGHNA and CDR2 is YNFKEQ. V lost 2 bases and J lost 4, with 11 bases in between. This CDR3 region has 14 residues. Here the CDR3 DNA reads TGTGCCAGCAGCCAACGACAGCGACCCTATGGCTACACCTTC. It is translated as CASSQRQRPYGYTF.

This clone was seen more than once but under ten times. V usage is TRBV5-1 and J usage is TRBJ2-3, with a possible D match to TRBD2 (6 bases). The germline gives CDR1 SGHRS, CDR2 YFSETQ. The CDR3 covers 13 residues. The ends were cut back, 4 bases at V and 2 bases at J, with 8 bases in the middle. The CDR3, as DNA: TGCGCCAGCAGCCGCGGGGACACAGATACGCAGTATTTT. Translation gives CASSRGDTDTQYF.

The chain combines TRBV7-8 with TRBJ1-2; 7 bases align to TRBD1. Germline V CDR1 and CDR2: SGHVS, FQNEAQ. The CDR3 runs 15 residues. The V and J ends lost 1 base and 4 bases, in that order; junction bases with no gene match: 6. The CDR3 sequence is CASSLVEGAGYGYTF. The CDR3, as DNA: TGTGCCAGCAGCTTAGTTGAGGGGGCCGGCTATGGCTACACCTTC.

The chain recombines TRBV11-2 with TRBJ1-3; D is unresolved. Trimming shortened V by 5 bases and J by 0 bases, and 5 bases separated the two germline ends. This CDR3 has 13 residues. Germline V CDR1 and CDR2: SGHAT, FQNNGV. This CDR3 reads CASSPSSGNTIYF. CDR3 DNA sequence: TGTGCCAGCAGCCCAAGCTCTGGAAACACCATATATTTT.

This clone was recorded only once. The rearrangement uses TRBV4-1 and TRBJ2-7, with TRBD2 matching over 9 bases. Trimming took 7 bases from V and 3 from J; bases not matched to a gene: 22. This CDR3 has 19 residues. The germline V gene encodes CDR1 MGHRA and CDR2 YSYEKL. CDR3 sequence: CASTPRMGQATSGDYEQYF. CDR3 nucleotides: TGCGCCAGCACCCCTCGGATGGGGCAGGCGACTAGCGGAGACTACGAGCAGTACTTC.